The present TCR beta chain was sequenced within a study of shared clonotypes between healthy human individuals. Study donors comprised healthy, HIV-negative adults devoid of recent acute infection or vaccination. Germline V gene lookup returns CDR1 LNHDA and CDR2 SQIVND (reference sequence). The CDR3 covers 14 residues. J gave up 2 bases and V 4 bases, and 5 bases lay outside the gene matches. Only in-frame clones appear in the TCRdb table, and some are missing; sequencing was by immunoSEQ multiplex PCR. This table holds about 2.3 million clones, around 92% found once. Note on this clone: At the DNA level, this CDR3 is encoded by other sequences in the same sample as well.

This chain uses TRBV19 with TRBJ2-7; 7 bases fit TRBD1. The receptor was derived from a man aged 18 to 29 in good health. Some clones in this sample may be carry-over from other donors' samples. The sequencing input was naive CD4+ T cells from PBMCs. Noted subset: CD45RA+ positively selected. This CDR3 is CASSRTGVTYEQYF. Here the CDR3 DNA reads TGTGCCAGTAGTAGGACAGGCGTTACCTACGAGCAGTACTTC.